This T cell receptor (beta chain) came from a study of blood T cell repertoires in COVID-19. Germline V gene data show CDR1 as SNHLY and CDR2 as FYNNEI. The junction had 12 bases not matched to a gene; V was cut back by 7 bases and J by 7 bases. The CDR3 has 15 amino acids. Patients of the Seattle cohort, enrolled during active infection, were followed longitudinally. The protocol was immunoSEQ multiplex PCR, while the TCRdb copy is restricted to in-frame clones and leaves out a portion. The table has roughly 180,000 clones, roughly 76% seen once; the top ten hold 11%. Material for sequencing was peripheral blood. The TCR sequence derives from a woman in her thirties or forties with COVID-19, enrolled during active disease. The chain carries TRBV2 and TRBJ1-4; 7 nucleotides match TRBD1. The CDR3 bases are TGTGCCAGCATCTATTGGACAGGTTTTACTGAAAAACTGTTTTTT. Its protein is CASIYWTGFTEKLFF. The full variable domain, in which reference TRBV2 and TRBJ1-4 provide the parts outside the CDR3, is EPEVTQTPSHQVTQMGQEVILRCVPISNHLYFYWYRQILGQKVEFLVSFYNNEISEKSEIFDDQFSVERPDGSNFTLKIRSTKLEDSAMYFCASIYWTGFTEKLFFGSGTQLSVL.